The TCR beta chain under discussion was sequenced for a study of vaccination effects on CD4 cells after COVID-19. Study outcomes and limitations: In the late period after vaccination, infection- and vaccine-induced clones contracted markedly. The study got few convalescent patients and did not collect any early post-infection timepoints.

With respect to this clone: Its antigen remains unknown.

Antigen-specific CD4+ T cell clonotypes were called by their expansion after viral peptide-pool culture in ViraFEST. Researchers isolated CD4+ T cells once approximately eleven days of culture had elapsed. None of these healthy vaccinees had been infected with SARS-CoV-2 before vaccination. Wells each received two million PBMC, cultured with 10 IU/ml IL-2 and 10 ug/ml peptides. IL-2 medium took the place of half the medium on both days 3 and 7. CDR3 size: 14 residues. Germline values: CDR1 SGHNT, CDR2 YYREEE (reference sequence). Trimming cost V 4 bases and J 2 bases; bases outside gene matches: 3. Profiled with immunoSEQ multiplex PCR; TCRdb holds only in-frame clones, not every one. Of about 41,000 clones listed, 77% were seen once; the top ten hold about 3%.

Sequences were derived from CD4+ T cells from PBMCs cultured with HCoV-NL63 spike peptides, sampled before COVID-19 vaccination. The TCR was taken from a human donor who received a COVID-19 vaccine. The chain combines TRBV5-4 with TRBJ1-2; TRBD1 matches 9 bases. In nucleotides, the CDR3 is TGTGCCAGCAGCCGGGACAGGGTGAACTATGGCTACACCTTC. It translates to CASSRDRVNYGYTF.